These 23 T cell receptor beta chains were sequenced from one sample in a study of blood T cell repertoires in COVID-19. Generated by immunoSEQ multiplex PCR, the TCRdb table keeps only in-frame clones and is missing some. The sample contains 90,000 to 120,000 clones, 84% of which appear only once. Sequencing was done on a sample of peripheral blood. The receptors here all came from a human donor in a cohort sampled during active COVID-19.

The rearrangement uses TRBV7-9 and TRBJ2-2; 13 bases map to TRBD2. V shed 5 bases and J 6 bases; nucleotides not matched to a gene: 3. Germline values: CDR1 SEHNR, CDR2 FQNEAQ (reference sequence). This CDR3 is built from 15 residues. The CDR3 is CASSPGTSGAGELFF. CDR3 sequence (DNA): TGTGCCAGCAGCCCCGGGACTAGCGGGGCCGGGGAGCTGTTTTTT.

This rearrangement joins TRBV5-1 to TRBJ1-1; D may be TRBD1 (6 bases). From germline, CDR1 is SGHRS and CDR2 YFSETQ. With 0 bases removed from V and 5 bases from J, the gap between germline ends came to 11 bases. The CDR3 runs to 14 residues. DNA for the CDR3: TGCGCCAGCAGCTTGGTCAGGGGTGTTACTGAAGCTTTCTTT. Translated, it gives CASSLVRGVTEAFF.

DNA for the CDR3: TGTGCCTGGAGTCGAGGGAGGGGTGGGAAAAACATTCAGTACTTC. Amino acid sequence: CAWSRGRGGKNIQYF. The rearrangement joins TRBV30 to TRBJ2-4; 7 bases align to TRBD2. There are 15 residues in the CDR3. Germline V gives CDR1 GTSNPN, CDR2 SVGIG (reference sequence). Losses at the gene ends were 2 bases for V and 4 bases for J; bases not matched to a gene: 8.

CDR3 nucleotides: TGTGCCAGCAGTTCCCCTCCCTCTAACTATGGCTACACCTTC. Translation: CASSSPPSNYGYTF. The chain combines TRBV28 with TRBJ1-2; D is ambiguous. Trimming took off 4 bases at V and 0 bases at J, with 9 bases between the two ends. In germline, CDR1 is MDHEN, CDR2 SYDVKM. This CDR3 has 14 residues.

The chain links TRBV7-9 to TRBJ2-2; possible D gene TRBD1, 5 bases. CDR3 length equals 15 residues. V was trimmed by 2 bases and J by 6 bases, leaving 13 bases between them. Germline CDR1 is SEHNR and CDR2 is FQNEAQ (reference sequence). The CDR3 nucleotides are TGTGCCAGCAGCTTAAGGGCAGGGTTGGCCGGGGAGCTGTTTTTT. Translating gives CASSLRAGLAGELFF.

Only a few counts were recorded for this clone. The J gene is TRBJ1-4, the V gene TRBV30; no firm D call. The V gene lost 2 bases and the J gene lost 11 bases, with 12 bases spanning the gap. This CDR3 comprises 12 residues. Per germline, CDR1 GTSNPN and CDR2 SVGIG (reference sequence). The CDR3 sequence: CAWSTQVGKLFF. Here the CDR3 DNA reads TGTGCCTGGAGTACTCAGGTTGGCAAACTGTTTTTT.

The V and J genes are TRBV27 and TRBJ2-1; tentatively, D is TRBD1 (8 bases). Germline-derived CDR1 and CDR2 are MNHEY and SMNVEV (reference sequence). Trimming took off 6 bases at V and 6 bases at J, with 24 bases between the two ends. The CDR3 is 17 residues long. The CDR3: CASSTGGGPCFVNEQFF. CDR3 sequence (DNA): TGTGCCAGCAGCACAGGGGGGGGCCCCTGCTTTGTCAATGAGCAGTTCTTC.

In DNA form, the CDR3 reads TGTGCCAGCAGTTACGGGGAGAGCAATCAGCCCCAGCATTTT. It codes for CASSYGESNQPQHF. V is TRBV6-6 and J is TRBJ1-5, with D unclear. The CDR3 extends over 14 amino acids. Trimming removed 2 bases at V and 1 base at J, with 6 bases between. Germline V lookup: CDR1 MNHNY, CDR2 SVGAGI (reference sequence).

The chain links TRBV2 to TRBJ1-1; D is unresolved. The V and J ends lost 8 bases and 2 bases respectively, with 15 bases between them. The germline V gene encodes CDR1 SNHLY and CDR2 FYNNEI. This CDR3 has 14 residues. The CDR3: CASLFGRTNTEAFF. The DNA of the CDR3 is TGTGCCAGCCTATTTGGGAGGACTAACACTGAAGCTTTCTTT.

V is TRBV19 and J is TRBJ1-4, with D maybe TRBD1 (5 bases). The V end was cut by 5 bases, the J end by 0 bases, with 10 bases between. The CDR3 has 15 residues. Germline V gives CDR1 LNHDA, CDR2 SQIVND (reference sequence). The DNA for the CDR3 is TGTGCCAGTAGTGCCCAGGGAACAACTAATGAAAAACTGTTTTTT. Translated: CASSAQGTTNEKLFF.

The DNA for the CDR3 is TGTGCCAGCTCACTAGACCTAGCGGTAGACAATGAGCAGTTCTTC. Translating gives CASSLDLAVDNEQFF. The rearrangement joins TRBV18 to TRBJ2-1; 7 bases fit TRBD2. This CDR3 spans 15 amino acids. V was clipped by 4 bases and J by 5 bases; unmatched bases: 8. CDR1 is KGHSH, CDR2 LQKENI, per germline.

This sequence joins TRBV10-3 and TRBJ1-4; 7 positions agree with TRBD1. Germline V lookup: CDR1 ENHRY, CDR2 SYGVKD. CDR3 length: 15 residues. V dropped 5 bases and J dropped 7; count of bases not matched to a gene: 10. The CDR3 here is CAISSTGTVGEKLFF. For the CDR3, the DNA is TGTGCCATCAGTTCTACCGGGACAGTTGGTGAAAAACTGTTTTTT.

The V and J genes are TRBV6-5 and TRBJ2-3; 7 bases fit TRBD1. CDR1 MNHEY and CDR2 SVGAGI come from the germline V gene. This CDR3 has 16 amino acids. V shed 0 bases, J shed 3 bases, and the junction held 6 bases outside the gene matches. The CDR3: CASSYSQGVKTDTQYF. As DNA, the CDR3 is TGTGCCAGCAGTTACTCGCAGGGGGTAAAGACAGATACGCAGTATTTT.

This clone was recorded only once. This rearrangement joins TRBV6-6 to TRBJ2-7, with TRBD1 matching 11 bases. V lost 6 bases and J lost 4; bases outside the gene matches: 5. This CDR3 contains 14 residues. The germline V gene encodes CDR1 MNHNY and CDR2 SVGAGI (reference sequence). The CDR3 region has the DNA TGTGCCAGCAGACGCCGGGACAGGGGGTACGAGCAGTACTTC. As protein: CASRRRDRGYEQYF.

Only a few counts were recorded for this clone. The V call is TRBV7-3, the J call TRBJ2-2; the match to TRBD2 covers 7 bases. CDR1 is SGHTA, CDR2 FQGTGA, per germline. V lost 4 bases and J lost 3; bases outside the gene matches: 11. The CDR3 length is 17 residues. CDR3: CASSSSSSGEDTGELFF. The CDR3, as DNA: TGTGCCAGCAGCTCCTCTTCTAGCGGAGAGGACACCGGGGAGCTGTTTTTT. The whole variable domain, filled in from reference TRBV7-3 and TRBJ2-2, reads GAGVSQTPSNKVTEKGKYVELRCDPISGHTALYWYRQSLGQGPEFLIYFQGTGAADDSGLPNDRFFAVRPEGSVSTLKIQRTERGDSAVYLCASSSSSSGEDTGELFFGEGSRLTVL.

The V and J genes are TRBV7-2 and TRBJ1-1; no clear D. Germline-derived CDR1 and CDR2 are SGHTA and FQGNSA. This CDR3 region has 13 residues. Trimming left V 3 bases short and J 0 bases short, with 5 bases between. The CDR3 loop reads CASSFPVNTEAFF. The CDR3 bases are TGTGCCAGCAGCTTTCCAGTGAACACTGAAGCTTTCTTT. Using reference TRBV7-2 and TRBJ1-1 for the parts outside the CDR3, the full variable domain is GAGVSQSPSNKVTEKGKDVELRCDPISGHTALYWYRQSLGQGLEFLIYFQGNSAPDKSGLPSDRFSAERTGGSVSTLTIQRTQQEDSAVYLCASSFPVNTEAFFGQGTRLTVV.

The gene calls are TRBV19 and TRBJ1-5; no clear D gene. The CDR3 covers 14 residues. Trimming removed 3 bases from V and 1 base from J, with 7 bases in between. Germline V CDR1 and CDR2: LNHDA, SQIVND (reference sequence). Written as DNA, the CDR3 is TGTGCCAGTAGTATTTATTCGAGCAATCAGCCCCAGCATTTT. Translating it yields CASSIYSSNQPQHF.

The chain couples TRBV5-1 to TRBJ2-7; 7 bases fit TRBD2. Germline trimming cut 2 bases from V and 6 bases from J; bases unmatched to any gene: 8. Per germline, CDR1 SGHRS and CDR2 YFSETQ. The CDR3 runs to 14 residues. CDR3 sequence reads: CASSFAGLDGEQYF. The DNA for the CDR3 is TGCGCCAGCAGCTTCGCCGGACTAGATGGCGAGCAGTACTTC.

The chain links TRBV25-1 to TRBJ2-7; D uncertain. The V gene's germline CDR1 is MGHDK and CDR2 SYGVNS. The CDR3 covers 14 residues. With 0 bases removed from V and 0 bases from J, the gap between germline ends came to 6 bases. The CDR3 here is CASSEYPLSYEQYV. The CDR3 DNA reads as TGTGCCAGCAGTGAATATCCCCTCTCCTACGAGCAGTACGTC.

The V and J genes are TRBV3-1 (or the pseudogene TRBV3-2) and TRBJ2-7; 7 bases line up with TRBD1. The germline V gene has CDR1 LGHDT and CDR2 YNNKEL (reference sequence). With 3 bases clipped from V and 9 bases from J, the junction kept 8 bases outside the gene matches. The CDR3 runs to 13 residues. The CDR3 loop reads CASSQTTGFGQYF. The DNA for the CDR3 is TGTGCCAGCAGCCAGACGACAGGGTTTGGGCAGTACTTC.

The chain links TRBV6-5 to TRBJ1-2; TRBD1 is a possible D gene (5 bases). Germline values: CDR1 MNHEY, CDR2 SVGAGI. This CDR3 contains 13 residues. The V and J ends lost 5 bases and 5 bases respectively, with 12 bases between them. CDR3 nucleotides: TGTGCCAGCAGTCCGACAGTGTCATATGGCTACACCTTC. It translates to CASSPTVSYGYTF.

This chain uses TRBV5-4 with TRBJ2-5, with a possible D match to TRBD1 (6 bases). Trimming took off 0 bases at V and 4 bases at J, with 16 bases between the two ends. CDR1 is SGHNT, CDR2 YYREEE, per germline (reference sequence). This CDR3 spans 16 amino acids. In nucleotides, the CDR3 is TGTGCCAGCAGCTTGGGCGTGGGGATACAGGGAGAGACCCAGTACTTC. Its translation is CASSLGVGIQGETQYF.

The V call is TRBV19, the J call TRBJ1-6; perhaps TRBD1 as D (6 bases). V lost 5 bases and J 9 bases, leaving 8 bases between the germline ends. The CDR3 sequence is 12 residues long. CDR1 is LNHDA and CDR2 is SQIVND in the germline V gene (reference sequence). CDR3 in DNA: TGTGCCAGTAGTCCACAGGGTTCACCCCTCCACTTT. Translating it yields CASSPQGSPLHF.